Listed here are 9 T cell receptor beta chains from one sample, sequenced in a study of cytomegalovirus exposure and HLA in healthy donors. Primers included in the PCR were 60 Vbeta and 13 Jbeta primers. Assay: immunoSEQ multiplex PCR; the TCRdb copy retains only in-frame clones and omits some. The top ten hold roughly 0.58% of the sample, which has 200,000 to 250,000 clones, 82% seen once. Sequenced sample: PBMCs. These receptors were collected from a middle-aged woman in good health and CMV-seronegative.

The CDR3 protein is CSPQGGGWTEAFF. The CDR3 nucleotides are TGCAGCCCCCAAGGGGGGGGCTGGACTGAAGCTTTCTTT. J is TRBJ1-1 and V is TRBV29-1, with D possibly TRBD1 on 6 matching bases. The CDR3 totals 13 residues. Germline V lookup: CDR1 SQVTM, CDR2 ANQGSEA. Trimming stripped 8 bases from V and 5 bases from J, with 18 bases between.

The chain links TRBV7-3 to TRBJ2-5; a possible D gene is TRBD1 (7 bases). The last part of the DNA fits TRBJ2-7 better; the J call may be wrong. The CDR3 covers 13 residues. Germline loops: CDR1 SGHTA, CDR2 FQGTGA. CDR3 sequence reads: CASSYRGGYEQYF. The CDR3 DNA is TGTGCCAGCAGCTACAGGGGAGGCTACGAGCAGTACTTC.

This clone appeared a few times. Within the sample, other DNA sequences also encode this same CDR3. This sequence joins TRBV9 and TRBJ1-1, with 8 bases matching TRBD1. The CDR3 has 13 residues. The V gene's germline CDR1 is SGDLS and CDR2 YYNGEE. V trimming: 4 bases; J trimming: 5 bases; junction bases outside the gene matches: 4. As DNA, the CDR3 is TGTGCCAGCAGCAAGGACAGGGTTACTGAAGCTTTCTTT. Translated, it gives CASSKDRVTEAFF.

The V call is TRBV29-1, the J call TRBJ2-7; 8 nucleotides match TRBD2. V shed 4 bases and J 6 bases; nucleotides not matched to a gene: 11. The germline gives CDR1 SQVTM, CDR2 ANQGSEA. The CDR3 contains 14 residues. The DNA for the CDR3 is TGCAGCGTTGGGGGACTAGAAAAGAACTCCGAGCAGTACTTC. Translation: CSVGGLEKNSEQYF.

The CDR3 region is CASRKTGLGDTGELFF. The DNA for the CDR3 is TGTGCCAGCAGGAAGACAGGGCTAGGGGACACCGGGGAGCTGTTTTTT. The V and J genes are TRBV14 and TRBJ2-2, with 7 nucleotides matching TRBD1. This CDR3 is built from 16 residues. Germline V gives CDR1 SGHDN, CDR2 FVKESK. J was trimmed by 3 bases and V by 6 bases; bases with no gene match: 10.

This clone occurred once. The V gene is TRBV30, the J gene TRBJ2-5; D call uncertain. TRBJ2-7 matches the DNA end more closely, so the J call is doubtful. This CDR3 is built from 11 residues. The germline gives CDR1 GTSNPN, CDR2 SVGIG (reference sequence). The CDR3 sequence is CAWIGAYEQYF. DNA of the CDR3: TGTGCCTGGATAGGAGCCTACGAGCAGTACTTC.

The chain combines TRBV28 with TRBJ1-1; weak D call: TRBD1 (6 bases). From germline, CDR1 is MDHEN and CDR2 SYDVKM. The CDR3 consists of 11 residues. V dropped 7 bases and J dropped 10 bases, with 13 bases sitting between them. The CDR3, as DNA: TGTGCCAGCACCACCCCAGGGGTAGCTTTCTTT. Its translation is CASTTPGVAFF.

Notes on this clone: The junction departs from the called germline gene at one end, perhaps through a read error. The V gene is TRBV10-3, the J gene TRBJ1-2; no reliable D call. Germline V gene sequence: CDR1 ENHRY, CDR2 SYGVKD. This CDR3 is 13 amino acids long. CDR3 nucleotides: TGTGCCATCAGTGGTAGTAGGGAGAGTGGCTACCCCTTC. Encoded protein: CAISGSRESGYPF.

The chain uses TRBV7-9 and TRBJ2-5, with D unclear. V was cut by 5 bases and J by 5 bases, with 15 bases left in between. The CDR3 has 14 amino acids. Germline V gene data show CDR1 as SEHNR and CDR2 as FQNEAQ (reference sequence). The CDR3 DNA reads as TGTGCCAGCAGCCGGCAAGGCCTGAGGGAGACCCAGTACTTC. The encoded protein is CASSRQGLRETQYF.